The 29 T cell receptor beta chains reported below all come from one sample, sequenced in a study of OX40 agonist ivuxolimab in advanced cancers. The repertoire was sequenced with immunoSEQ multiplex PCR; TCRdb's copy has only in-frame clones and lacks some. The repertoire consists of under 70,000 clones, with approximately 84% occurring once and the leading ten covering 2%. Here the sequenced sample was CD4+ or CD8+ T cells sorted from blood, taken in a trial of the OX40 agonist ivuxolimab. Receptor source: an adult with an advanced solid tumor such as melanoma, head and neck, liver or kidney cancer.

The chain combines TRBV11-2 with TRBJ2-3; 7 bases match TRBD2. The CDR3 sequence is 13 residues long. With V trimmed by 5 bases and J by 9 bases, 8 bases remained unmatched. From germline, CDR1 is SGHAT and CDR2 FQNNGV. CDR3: CASSVAGGGTQYF. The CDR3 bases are TGTGCCAGCAGCGTTGCTGGGGGGGGGACGCAGTATTTT.

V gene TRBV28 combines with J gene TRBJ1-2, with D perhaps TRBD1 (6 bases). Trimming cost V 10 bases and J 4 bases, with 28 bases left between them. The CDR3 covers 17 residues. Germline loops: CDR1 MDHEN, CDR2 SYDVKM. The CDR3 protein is CATKREGGANWLYGYTF. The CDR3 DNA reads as TGTGCCACGAAACGAGAGGGGGGCGCCAATTGGCTCTATGGCTACACCTTC.

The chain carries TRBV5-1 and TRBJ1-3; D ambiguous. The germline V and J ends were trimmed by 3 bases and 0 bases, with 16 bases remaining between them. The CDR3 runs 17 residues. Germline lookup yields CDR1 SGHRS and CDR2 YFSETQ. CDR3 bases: TGCGCCAGCAGCTCCCCTCGACGGCTCAGCTCTGGAAACACCATATATTTT. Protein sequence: CASSSPRRLSSGNTIYF.

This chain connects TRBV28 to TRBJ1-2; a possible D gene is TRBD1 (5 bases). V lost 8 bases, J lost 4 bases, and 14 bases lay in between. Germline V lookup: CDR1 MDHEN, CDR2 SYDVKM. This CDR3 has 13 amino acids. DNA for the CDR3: TGTGCCAGCGGAACCGGGACGGGCTATGGCTACACCTTC. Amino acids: CASGTGTGYGYTF.

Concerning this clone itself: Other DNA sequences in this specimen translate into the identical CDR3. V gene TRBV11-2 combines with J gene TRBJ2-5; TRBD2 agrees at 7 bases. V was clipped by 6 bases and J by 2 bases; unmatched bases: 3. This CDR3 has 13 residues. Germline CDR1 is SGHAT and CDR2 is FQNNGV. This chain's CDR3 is CASSWTRQETQYF. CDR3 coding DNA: TGTGCCAGCAGTTGGACTAGACAAGAGACCCAGTACTTC.

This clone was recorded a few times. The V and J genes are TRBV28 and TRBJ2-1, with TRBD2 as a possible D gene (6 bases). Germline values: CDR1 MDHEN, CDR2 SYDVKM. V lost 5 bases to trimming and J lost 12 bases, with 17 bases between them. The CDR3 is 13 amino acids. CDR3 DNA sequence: TGTGCCAGCAGTAACCCCGGGACTTCGCGGCAGTTCTTC. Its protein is CASSNPGTSRQFF. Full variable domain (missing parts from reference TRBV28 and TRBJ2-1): DVKVTQSSRYLVKRTGEKVFLECVQDMDHENMFWYRQDPGLGLRLIYFSYDVKMKEKGDIPEGYSVSREKKERFSLILESASTNQTSMYLCASSNPGTSRQFFGPGTRLTVL.

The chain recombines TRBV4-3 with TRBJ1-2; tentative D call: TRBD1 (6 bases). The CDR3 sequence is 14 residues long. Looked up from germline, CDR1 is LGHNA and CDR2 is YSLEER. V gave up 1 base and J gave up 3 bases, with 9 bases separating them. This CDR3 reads CASSQVGQHYGYTF. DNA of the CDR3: TGCGCCAGCAGCCAAGTCGGACAGCACTATGGCTACACCTTC.

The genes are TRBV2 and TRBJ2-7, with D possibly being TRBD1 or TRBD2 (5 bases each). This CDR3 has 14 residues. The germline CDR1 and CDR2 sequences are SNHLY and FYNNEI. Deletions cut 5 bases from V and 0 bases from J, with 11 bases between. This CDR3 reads CASSYQGDSYEQYF. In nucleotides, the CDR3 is TGTGCCAGCAGTTATCAGGGAGACTCCTACGAGCAGTACTTC.

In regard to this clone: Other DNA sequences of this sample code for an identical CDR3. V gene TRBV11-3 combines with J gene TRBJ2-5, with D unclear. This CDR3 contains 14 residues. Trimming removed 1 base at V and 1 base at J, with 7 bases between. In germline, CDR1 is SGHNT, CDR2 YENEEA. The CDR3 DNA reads TGTGCCAGCAGCTTAGGTGGCGGCCAAGAGACCCAGTACTTC. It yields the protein CASSLGGGQETQYF.

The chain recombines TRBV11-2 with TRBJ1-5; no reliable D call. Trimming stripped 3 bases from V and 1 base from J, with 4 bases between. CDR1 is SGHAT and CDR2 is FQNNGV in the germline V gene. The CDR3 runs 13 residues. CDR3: CASSFNSNQPQHF. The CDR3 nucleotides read TGTGCCAGCAGCTTTAACAGCAATCAGCCCCAGCATTTT.

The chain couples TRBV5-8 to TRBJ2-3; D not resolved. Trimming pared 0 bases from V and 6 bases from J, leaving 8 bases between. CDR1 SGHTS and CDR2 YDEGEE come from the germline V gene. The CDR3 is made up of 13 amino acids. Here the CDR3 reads CASSLGKDDTQYF. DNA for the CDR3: TGTGCCAGCAGCTTGGGGAAAGATGATACGCAGTATTTT.

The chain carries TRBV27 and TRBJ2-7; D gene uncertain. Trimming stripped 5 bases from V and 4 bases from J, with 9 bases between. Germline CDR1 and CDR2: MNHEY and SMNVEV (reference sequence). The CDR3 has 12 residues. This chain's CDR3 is CASSRTRYEQYF. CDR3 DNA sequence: TGTGCCAGCAGTCGAACTCGGTACGAGCAGTACTTC.

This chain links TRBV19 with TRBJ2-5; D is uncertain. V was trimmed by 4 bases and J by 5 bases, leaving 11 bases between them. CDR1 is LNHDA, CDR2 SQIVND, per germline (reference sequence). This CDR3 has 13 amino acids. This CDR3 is CASSNLAMETQYF. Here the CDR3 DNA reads TGTGCCAGTAGTAATTTGGCGATGGAGACCCAGTACTTC.

The CDR3: CASSYILGTEQHF. The CDR3 DNA reads as TGTGCCAGCAGTTACATCCTCGGAACAGAACAGCATTTT. The chain links TRBV6-5 to TRBJ1-5; the D is unclear. The CDR3 contains 13 residues. The germline gives CDR1 MNHEY, CDR2 SVGAGI. The V end lost 2 bases, the J end lost 13 bases, and 15 bases lay between the germline ends.

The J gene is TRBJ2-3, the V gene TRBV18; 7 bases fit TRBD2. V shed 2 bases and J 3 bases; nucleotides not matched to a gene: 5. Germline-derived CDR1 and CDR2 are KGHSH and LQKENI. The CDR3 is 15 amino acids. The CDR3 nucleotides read TGTGCCAGCTCACCATCGAGGGAGGGTACAGATACGCAGTATTTT. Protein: CASSPSREGTDTQYF.

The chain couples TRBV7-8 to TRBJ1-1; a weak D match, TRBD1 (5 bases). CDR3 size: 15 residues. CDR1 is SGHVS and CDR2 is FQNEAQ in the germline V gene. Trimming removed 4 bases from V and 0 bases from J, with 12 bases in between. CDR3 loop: CASSYGPGLNTEAFF. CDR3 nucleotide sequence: TGTGCCAGCAGCTATGGACCGGGGCTGAACACTGAAGCTTTCTTT. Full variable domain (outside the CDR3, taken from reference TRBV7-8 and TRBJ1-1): GAGVSQSPRYKVAKRGQDVALRCDPISGHVSLFWYQQALGQGPEFLTYFQNEAQLDKSGLPSDRFFAERPEGSVSTLKIQRTQQEDSAVYLCASSYGPGLNTEAFFGQGTRLTVV.

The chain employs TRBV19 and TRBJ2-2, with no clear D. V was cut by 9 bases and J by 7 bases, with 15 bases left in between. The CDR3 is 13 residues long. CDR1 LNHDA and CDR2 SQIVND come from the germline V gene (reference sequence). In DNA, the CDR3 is TGTGCCAGCAAAGTATTAGGGTTCGGGGAGCTGTTTTTT. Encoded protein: CASKVLGFGELFF.

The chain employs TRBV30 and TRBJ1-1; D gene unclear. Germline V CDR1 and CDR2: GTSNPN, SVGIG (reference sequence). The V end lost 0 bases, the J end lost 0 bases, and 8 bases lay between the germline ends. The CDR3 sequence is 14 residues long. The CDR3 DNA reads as TGTGCCTGGAGTGTTGTCGGACTGAACACTGAAGCTTTCTTT. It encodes CAWSVVGLNTEAFF.

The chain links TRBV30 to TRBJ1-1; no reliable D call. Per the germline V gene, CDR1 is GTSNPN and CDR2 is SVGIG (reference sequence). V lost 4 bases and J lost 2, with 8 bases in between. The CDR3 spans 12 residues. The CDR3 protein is CAWTVANTEAFF. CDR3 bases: TGTGCCTGGACTGTGGCAAACACTGAAGCTTTCTTT.

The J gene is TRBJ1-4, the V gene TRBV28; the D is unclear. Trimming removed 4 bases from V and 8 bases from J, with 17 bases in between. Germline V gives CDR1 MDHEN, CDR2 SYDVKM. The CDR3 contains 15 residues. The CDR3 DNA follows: TGTGCCAGCAGTTCCGGAGGTTCAGGAGGCGAAAAACTGTTTTTT. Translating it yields CASSSGGSGGEKLFF. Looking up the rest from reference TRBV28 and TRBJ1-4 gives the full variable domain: DVKVTQSSRYLVKRTGEKVFLECVQDMDHENMFWYRQDPGLGLRLIYFSYDVKMKEKGDIPEGYSVSREKKERFSLILESASTNQTSMYLCASSSGGSGGEKLFFGSGTQLSVL.

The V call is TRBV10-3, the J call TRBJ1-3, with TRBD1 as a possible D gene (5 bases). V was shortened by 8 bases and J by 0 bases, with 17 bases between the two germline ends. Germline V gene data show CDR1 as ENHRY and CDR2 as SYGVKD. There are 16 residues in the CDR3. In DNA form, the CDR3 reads TGTGCCATCGGAAGTTGGGACCCATCCTCTGGAAACACCATATATTTT. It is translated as CAIGSWDPSSGNTIYF.

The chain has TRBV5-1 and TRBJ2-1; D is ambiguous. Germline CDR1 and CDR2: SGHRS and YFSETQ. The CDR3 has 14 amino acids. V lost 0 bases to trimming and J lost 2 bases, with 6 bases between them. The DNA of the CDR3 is TGCGCCAGCAGCTTGGGAATGCCCTACAATGAGCAGTTCTTC. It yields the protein CASSLGMPYNEQFF.

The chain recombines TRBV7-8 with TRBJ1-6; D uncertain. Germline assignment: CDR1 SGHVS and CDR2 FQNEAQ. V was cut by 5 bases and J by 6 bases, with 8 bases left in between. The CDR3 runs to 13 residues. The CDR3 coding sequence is TGTGCCAGCAGCCCGGGTCCTAATTCACCCCTCCACTTT. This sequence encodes CASSPGPNSPLHF.

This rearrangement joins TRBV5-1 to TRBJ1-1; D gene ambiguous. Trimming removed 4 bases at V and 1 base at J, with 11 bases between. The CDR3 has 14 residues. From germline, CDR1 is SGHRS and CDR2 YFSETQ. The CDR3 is CASSVDGENTEAFF. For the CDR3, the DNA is TGCGCCAGCAGCGTGGACGGTGAGAACACTGAAGCTTTCTTT.

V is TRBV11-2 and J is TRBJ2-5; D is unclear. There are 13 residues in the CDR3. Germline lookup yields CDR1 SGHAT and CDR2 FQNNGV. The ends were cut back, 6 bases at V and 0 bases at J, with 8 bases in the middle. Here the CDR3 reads CASRAWYQETQYF. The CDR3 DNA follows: TGTGCCAGCAGGGCTTGGTACCAAGAGACCCAGTACTTC.

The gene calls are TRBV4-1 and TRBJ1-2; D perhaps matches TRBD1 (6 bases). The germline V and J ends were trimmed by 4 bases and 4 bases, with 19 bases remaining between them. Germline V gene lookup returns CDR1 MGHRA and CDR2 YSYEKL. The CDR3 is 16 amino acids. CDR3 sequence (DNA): TGCGCCAGCAGCCCACAAAACAGGGAGCTTGGCTATGGCTACACCTTC. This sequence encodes CASSPQNRELGYGYTF.

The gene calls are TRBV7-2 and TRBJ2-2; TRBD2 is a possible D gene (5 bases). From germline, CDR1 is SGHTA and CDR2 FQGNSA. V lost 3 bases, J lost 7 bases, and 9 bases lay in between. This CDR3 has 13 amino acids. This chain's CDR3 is CASSFAGFGELFF. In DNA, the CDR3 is TGTGCCAGCAGCTTTGCGGGTTTCGGGGAGCTGTTTTTT.

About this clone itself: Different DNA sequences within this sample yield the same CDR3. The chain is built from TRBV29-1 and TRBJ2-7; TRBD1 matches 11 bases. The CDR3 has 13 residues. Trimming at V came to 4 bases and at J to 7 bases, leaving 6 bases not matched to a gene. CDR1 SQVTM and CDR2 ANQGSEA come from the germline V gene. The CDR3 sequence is CSVGTGGGGEQYF. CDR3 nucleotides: TGCAGCGTTGGGACAGGGGGCGGGGGTGAGCAGTACTTC.

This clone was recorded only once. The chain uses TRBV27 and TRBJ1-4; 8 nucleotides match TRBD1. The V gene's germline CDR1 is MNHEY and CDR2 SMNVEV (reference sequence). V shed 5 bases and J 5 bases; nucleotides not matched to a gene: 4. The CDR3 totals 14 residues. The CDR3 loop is CASSIYRGNEKLFF. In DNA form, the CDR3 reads TGTGCCAGCAGTATTTACAGGGGGAATGAAAAACTGTTTTTT.